This entry lists 14 T cell receptor beta chains sequenced from one sample in a study of blood T cell repertoires in COVID-19. The repertoire was sequenced with immunoSEQ multiplex PCR; TCRdb's copy has only in-frame clones and lacks some. The repertoire holds about 230,000 clones, with roughly 86% as singletons. Sequenced: peripheral blood. Receptors were obtained from a woman aged 60-75 years with acute or convalescent COVID-19.

The rearrangement links TRBV5-4 to TRBJ1-2; D gene ambiguous. The CDR3 has 14 amino acids. Germline values: CDR1 SGHNT, CDR2 YYREEE (reference sequence). Trimming cost V 2 bases and J 4 bases, with 12 bases left between them. This CDR3 is CASSLPHSFYGYTF. The CDR3 region has the DNA TGTGCCAGCAGCTTACCACATTCATTCTATGGCTACACCTTC.

The J gene is TRBJ1-3, the V gene TRBV5-1, with a tentative D call TRBD1 (5 bases). The V end was cut by 0 bases, the J end by 0 bases, with 13 bases between. Per the germline V gene, CDR1 is SGHRS and CDR2 is YFSETQ. The CDR3 is 17 amino acids. The CDR3 spells CASSLDAGGNSGNTIYF. The CDR3 coding sequence is TGCGCCAGCAGCTTGGACGCGGGGGGGAACTCTGGAAACACCATATATTTT.

The rearrangement links TRBV7-2 to TRBJ1-5, with a possible D match to TRBD1 (6 bases). The CDR3 is 14 residues long. CDR1 is SGHTA, CDR2 FQGNSA, per germline. V gave up 4 bases and J gave up 4 bases, with 11 bases separating them. CDR3 sequence: CASSYRGGNQPQHF. CDR3 bases: TGTGCCAGCAGCTATAGGGGGGGGAATCAGCCCCAGCATTTT. Full variable domain (missing parts from reference TRBV7-2 and TRBJ1-5): GAGVSQSPSNKVTEKGKDVELRCDPISGHTALYWYRQSLGQGLEFLIYFQGNSAPDKSGLPSDRFSAERTGGSVSTLTIQRTQQEDSAVYLCASSYRGGNQPQHFGDGTRLSIL.

By share of the sample, this clone is medium-sized. The chain links TRBV14 to TRBJ2-7; tentative D call: TRBD1 (6 bases). Looked up from germline, CDR1 is SGHDN and CDR2 is FVKESK. Trimming removed 2 bases at V and 3 bases at J, with 11 bases between. The CDR3 loop spans 14 amino acids. The CDR3 nucleotides read TGTGCCAGCAGCCAAAGGACAGTGTACTACGAGCAGTACTTC. Translated, it gives CASSQRTVYYEQYF.

This clone occurred once. The chain combines TRBV27 with TRBJ2-7; TRBD2 matches at 13 bases. The CDR3 sequence is 16 residues long. With 4 bases clipped from V and 2 bases from J, the junction kept 5 bases outside the gene matches. Per the germline V gene, CDR1 is MNHEY and CDR2 is SMNVEV (reference sequence). This CDR3 reads CASSYLLAGGPYEQYF. In DNA form, the CDR3 reads TGTGCCAGCAGTTACCTACTAGCGGGAGGGCCCTACGAGCAGTACTTC.

The J gene is TRBJ2-1, the V gene TRBV24-1; tentatively, D is TRBD2 (7 bases). There are 16 residues in the CDR3. Trimming removed 6 bases from V and 9 bases from J, with 23 bases in between. Germline CDR1 and CDR2: KGHDR and SFDVKD. The CDR3 nucleotides are TGTGCCACCAGTCTAGGGGGGCAAGGACTAGGCGGTGAGCAGTTCTTC. Its protein is CATSLGGQGLGGEQFF.

This clone was observed once. The J gene is TRBJ2-3, the V gene TRBV7-2, with 7 bases identical to TRBD2. The CDR3 has 16 residues. The germline CDR1 and CDR2 sequences are SGHTA and FQGNSA. The V gene end was trimmed by 5 bases and the J gene end by 2 bases; junction bases not matched to a gene: 10. The CDR3, as DNA: TGTGCCAGCAGCAGCGGCAGAGCGGGACTCACAGATACGCAGTATTTT. Its translation is CASSSGRAGLTDTQYF.

In its sample, this clone was seen many times. The chain is built from TRBV18 and TRBJ2-4; D call uncertain. The CDR3 runs 16 residues. Germline assignment: CDR1 KGHSH and CDR2 LQKENI. V was cut by 3 bases and J by 0 bases, with 12 bases left in between. DNA of the CDR3: TGTGCCAGCTCACCGCAGACAAGTACAGCCAAAAACATTCAGTACTTC. Encoded protein: CASSPQTSTAKNIQYF.

The table lists this clone with a count of one. This rearrangement joins TRBV5-1 to TRBJ1-5; 10 nucleotides align to TRBD1. V shed 2 bases, J shed 11 bases, and the junction held 16 bases outside the gene matches. CDR1 and CDR2 (germline): SGHRS, YFSETQ. The CDR3 consists of 17 residues. Written as DNA, the CDR3 is TGCGCCAGCAGCTTATTACCCGGGACAGGGGAGCAATCAGCCCAGCATTTT. Translation: CASSLLPGTGEQSAQHF.

The J gene is TRBJ2-7, the V gene TRBV18; perhaps TRBD1 as D (6 bases). Trimming took off 4 bases at V and 5 bases at J, with 9 bases between the two ends. The CDR3 totals 12 residues. Germline loops: CDR1 KGHSH, CDR2 LQKENI. CDR3 sequence: CASSQKGDEQYF. The CDR3 bases are TGTGCCAGCTCACAGAAGGGGGACGAGCAGTACTTC.

The genes are TRBV6-1 and TRBJ2-2; 7 positions match TRBD2. V lost 4 bases to trimming and J lost 6 bases; unmatched junction nucleotides: 2. The CDR3 contains 13 residues. Germline CDR1 and CDR2: MNHNS and SASEGT. CDR3 residues: CASSGGGPGELFF. The DNA of the CDR3 is TGTGCCAGCAGTGGGGGGGGACCCGGGGAGCTGTTTTTT.

The chain combines TRBV3-1 (or the pseudogene TRBV3-2) with TRBJ2-1; D is undetermined. CDR3 length: 12 residues. Germline CDR1 is LGHDT and CDR2 is YNNKEL (reference sequence). V lost 3 bases, J lost 13 bases, and 13 bases lay in between. The CDR3 nucleotides are TGTGCCAGCAGCCATAGTAAGACTGTACAGTTCTTC. Translation: CASSHSKTVQFF.

This CDR3 is CASSRQGNSGANVLTF. The DNA for the CDR3 is TGTGCCAGCAGCCGACAGGGAAACTCTGGGGCCAACGTCCTGACTTTC. This chain links TRBV3-1 (or the pseudogene TRBV3-2) with TRBJ2-6, with 7 bases matching TRBD1. V was clipped by 4 bases and J by 0 bases; unmatched bases: 3. The germline gives CDR1 LGHDT, CDR2 YNNKEL (reference sequence). CDR3 size: 16 residues.

Written as DNA, the CDR3 is TGTGCCATCAGTGAGTGGCAGGGTGGCTCCTACGAGCAGTACTTC. Its protein is CAISEWQGGSYEQYF. The chain recombines TRBV10-3 with TRBJ2-7; tentative D call: TRBD1 (5 bases). The CDR3 is 15 amino acids. CDR1 and CDR2 (germline): ENHRY, SYGVKD. V was trimmed by 1 base and J by 0 bases, leaving 10 bases between them.